The text below deals with one TCR beta chain. The antigen is not known. The CDR3 has 19 residues. V was clipped by 8 bases and J by 9 bases; unmatched bases: 24. Germline V CDR1 and CDR2: SGHVS, FQNEAQ. The data belong to a study of PD-L1 blockade in urothelial cancer. Study-level background: Blood underwent analysis 3 weeks (second dose) and 6 weeks after treatment began. Researchers found blood samples held a median of about 130,000 T cells.

Time point described: peripheral blood 6 weeks after treatment start. Pretreatment and on-treatment samples were taken, numbering 1 to 8 per patient. Study-wide results and caveats: Below-median blood TCR clonality before treatment forecast better survival.

This table comes from immunoSEQ multiplex PCR, and its TCRdb copy is limited to in-frame clones, with some not included. The sample has about 76,000 clones; around 93% are singletons. The sample consisted of PBMCs, taken around atezolizumab (anti-PD-L1) treatment. This TCR was recovered from a woman aged 80 or over with urothelial cancer. The V gene is TRBV7-8, the J gene TRBJ2-2; 10 positions agree with TRBD2. The CDR3 nucleotides read TGTGCCAGCCAAAATCGCCGCGCGGCTAGCGGGAGAGGTAGCAGGGAGCTGTTTTTT. This encodes CASQNRRAASGRGSRELFF.